What follows is one TCR beta chain and its context. The data derive from a study of cytotoxic CD8 clonotypes in ibrutinib-treated CLL. Study details: Within the patient group, under 12 were relapsed/refractory and some 15 treatment-naive, and some 18 were IGHV unmutated.

The repertoire was sequenced with immunoSEQ multiplex PCR; TCRdb's copy has only in-frame clones and lacks some. Here the sample spans some 98,000 clones, around 73% being singletons. This CDR3 region has 13 residues. Germline V gives CDR1 MNHNY, CDR2 SVGAGI (reference sequence). Trimming took off 4 bases at V and 4 bases at J, with 11 bases between the two ends. This specimen was PBMCs, taken after 12 months of ibrutinib treatment. The sequence was obtained from a human donor with chronic lymphocytic leukemia. J is TRBJ2-7 and V is TRBV6-6, with D uncertain. The CDR3 bases are TGTGCCAGCAGTTCGTTGGGGATTTACGAGCAGTACTTC. It yields the protein CASSSLGIYEQYF.